The 13 T cell receptor beta chains listed next were all sequenced from one sample in a study of technical replicates of blood from a handful of donors. Generated by immunoSEQ multiplex PCR, the TCRdb table keeps only in-frame clones and is missing some. The data contain about 75,000 clones, 91% of them seen just once; the ten biggest clones take up roughly 0.38%. Sequenced input: T cells isolated from PBMCs. The receptors here all came from a human donor in good health. Some clones in this sample may be carry-over from other donors' samples.

The chain employs TRBV5-1 and TRBJ2-5; tentatively, D is TRBD2 (6 bases). V was shortened by 0 bases and J by 1 base, with 13 bases between the two germline ends. There are 16 residues in the CDR3. Germline CDR1 and CDR2: SGHRS and YFSETQ. CDR3 nucleotide sequence: TGCGCCAGCAGCTTGGGCGGGACTGGAGGCCAAGAGACCCAGTACTTC. Translating it yields CASSLGGTGGQETQYF.

The V gene is TRBV6-1, the J gene TRBJ2-7; D is possibly TRBD2 (5 bases). Trimming removed 7 bases at V and 3 bases at J, with 10 bases between. The CDR3 loop spans 12 amino acids. The germline V gene encodes CDR1 MNHNS and CDR2 SASEGT. DNA of the CDR3: TGTGCCAGCAACGGGGAAAACTACGAGCAGTACTTC. The encoded protein is CASNGENYEQYF.

V and J are TRBV4-1 and TRBJ1-2; 9 bases fit TRBD1. V trimming: 2 bases; J trimming: 3 bases; junction bases outside the gene matches: 4. The germline gives CDR1 MGHRA, CDR2 YSYEKL. This CDR3 contains 15 residues. Here the CDR3 DNA reads TGCGCCAGCAGCCAACTACAGGGGGCGGACTATGGCTACACCTTC. It codes for CASSQLQGADYGYTF.

This chain uses TRBV6-1 with TRBJ2-5; 7 positions agree with TRBD2. The ends lost 2 bases at V and 0 bases at J; junction bases unmatched: 6. The germline V gene has CDR1 MNHNS and CDR2 SASEGT. The CDR3 runs to 16 residues. The CDR3 reads CASSELQRGNQETQYF. CDR3 bases: TGTGCCAGCAGTGAACTCCAGCGGGGAAACCAAGAGACCCAGTACTTC.

This clone was seen a few times. The gene calls are TRBV7-9 and TRBJ2-2; a possible D gene is TRBD1 (5 bases). V lost 5 bases and J lost 6, with 16 bases in between. The CDR3 is 15 residues long. The V gene's germline CDR1 is SEHNR and CDR2 FQNEAQ (reference sequence). CDR3 residues: CASSPDSFSPGELFF. CDR3 nucleotide sequence: TGTGCCAGCAGCCCCGACAGTTTCTCCCCCGGGGAGCTGTTTTTT.

The chain is built from TRBV4-1 and TRBJ2-2, with D perhaps TRBD2 (6 bases). V was clipped by 4 bases and J by 3 bases, with 12 bases between them. CDR3 size: 15 residues. Looked up from germline, CDR1 is MGHRA and CDR2 is YSYEKL. CDR3 in amino acids: CASSLVGGDTGELFF. The CDR3 DNA follows: TGCGCCAGCAGCCTCGTCGGAGGGGACACCGGGGAGCTGTTTTTT.

In its sample, this clone was seen once. This chain links TRBV19 with TRBJ1-5; D gene uncertain. This CDR3 spans 17 amino acids. Germline V gene sequence: CDR1 LNHDA, CDR2 SQIVND (reference sequence). The V and J ends lost 4 bases and 0 bases respectively, with 16 bases between them. The CDR3 DNA is TGTGCCAGTAGTAGTGAGGAGGGTACGAATAGCAATCAGCCCCAGCATTTT. This translates into CASSSEEGTNSNQPQHF.

J is TRBJ2-5 and V is TRBV5-1; TRBD2 agrees at 9 bases. CDR3 length: 16 amino acids. The junction had 14 bases not matched to a gene; V was cut back by 4 bases and J by 7 bases. CDR1 SGHRS and CDR2 YFSETQ come from the germline V gene. The chain's CDR3 is CASSPWTSATIGTQYF. DNA for the CDR3: TGCGCCAGCAGCCCGTGGACTAGCGCCACCATAGGGACCCAGTACTTC.

The V call is TRBV7-8, the J call TRBJ1-5; 7 bases match TRBD1. The V and J ends lost 5 bases and 0 bases, in that order; junction bases with no gene match: 7. Per the germline V gene, CDR1 is SGHVS and CDR2 is FQNEAQ. This CDR3 is built from 16 residues. The CDR3 DNA reads TGTGCCAGCAGCCCCTTTGGACAGGATAGCAATCAGCCCCAGCATTTT. It specifies CASSPFGQDSNQPQHF. The full variable domain, completed using reference TRBV7-8 and TRBJ1-5, is GAGVSQSPRYKVAKRGQDVALRCDPISGHVSLFWYQQALGQGPEFLTYFQNEAQLDKSGLPSDRFFAERPEGSVSTLKIQRTQQEDSAVYLCASSPFGQDSNQPQHFGDGTRLSIL.

This clone showed up just once. This rearrangement joins TRBV7-9 to TRBJ1-2; D gene unclear. The CDR3 runs to 11 residues. Germline V gene data show CDR1 as SEHNR and CDR2 as FQNEAQ (reference sequence). Trimming shortened V by 0 bases and J by 10 bases, and 6 bases separated the two germline ends. The CDR3 is CASSLAVDYTF. The CDR3 bases are TGTGCCAGCAGCTTAGCAGTAGACTACACCTTC.

The CDR3 loop reads CASSLSFTPGTTNTKYNEQFF. CDR3 DNA sequence: TGTGCCAGCAGCTTAAGTTTCACCCCCGGGACTACCAATACAAAGTACAATGAGCAGTTCTTC. The rearrangement uses TRBV7-6 and TRBJ2-1, with 7 bases aligning to TRBD2. The CDR3 is 21 amino acids. The trim removed 2 bases at V and 4 bases at J, leaving 23 bases unmatched. Germline loops: CDR1 SGHVS, CDR2 FNYEAQ.

The CDR3 DNA is TGCAGCGTTCGAGTAGCGGGCAATCAGCCCCAGCATTTT. Amino acid sequence: CSVRVAGNQPQHF. The chain links TRBV29-1 to TRBJ1-5; D gene ambiguous. Germline-derived CDR1 and CDR2 are SQVTM and ANQGSEA. V lost 5 bases and J lost 2, with 10 bases in between. This CDR3 comprises 13 residues.

V usage is TRBV7-9 and J usage is TRBJ2-3; D might be TRBD2 (7 bases). The V and J ends lost 1 base and 1 base respectively, with 18 bases between them. CDR1 SEHNR and CDR2 FQNEAQ come from the germline V gene (reference sequence). This CDR3 spans 18 amino acids. In nucleotides, the CDR3 is TGTGCCAGCAGCTTAGTCGGGGGGCAGGGTGATGGCACAGATACGCAGTATTTT. Protein sequence: CASSLVGGQGDGTDTQYF.